The clone carrying this TCR beta chain was found a few times. Its antigen is not identified. V was shortened by 5 bases and J by 0 bases, with 11 bases between the two germline ends. Per the germline V gene, CDR1 is SGHRS and CDR2 is YFSETQ. CDR3 size: 15 residues. This entry is derived from a study of T-cell reconstitution after alpha-beta-depleted transplantation in children. General observations from the study: Newly made T cells mostly supplied T-cell counts and diversity one year after transplant. Elevated TCRbeta diversity at day 60 was traced, in some patients, to surviving recipient T cells and thymic progenitors. The study reportedly traced alpha-beta T cells about two months after transplant to several hundred expanded graft clones.

Unique molecular identifiers featured in how the TCRbeta library was prepared. One entry per CDR3 protein results from TCRdb running MiXCR on the PCR reads. The data show tens of thousands of distinct CDR3 sequences, roughly a sixth seen once. The input for sequencing was PBMCs, mostly from graft donor cells, taken 180 days after TCRalphabeta/CD19-depleted stem cell transplant. The rearrangement joins TRBV5-1 to TRBJ1-4; D is perhaps TRBD1 (5 bases). The clonotype was recovered from a male patient under 10 years old who had a stem cell transplant for acute lymphoblastic leukemia, so the T cells may come from the graft donor. CDR3 in amino acids: CASRGLGPTNEKLFF. As DNA, the CDR3 is TGCGCCAGCAGGGGGCTAGGCCCAACTAATGAAAAACTGTTTTTT.